This TCR beta chain was recorded in a study of human T cells and chemical hapten exposure. Study as a whole: Alopecia areata, totalis or universalis affected patients who were mostly female. Whole-study results and caveats: With DPC sensitization, TCRs exceeding 1 in 1000 frequency showed no change. There were significantly more large CDR3 similarity clusters among expanded TCRs than among controls.

This clonotype was detected only a few times. Its antigen is as yet unknown. Germline V gene lookup returns CDR1 SGHAT and CDR2 FQNNGV. The CDR3 loop spans 12 amino acids. The germline V and J ends were trimmed by 4 bases and 5 bases, with 8 bases remaining between them. Specified time point: patch test 3, about 24 weeks after DPC sensitization. Sample treatment: therapeutic diphenylcyclopropenone sensitization with weekly scalp DPC. Unfractionated whole blood was the source of the extracted total RNA. MiXCR, applied by TCRdb to the RACE reads, yields one record per CDR3 protein. This table has tens of thousands of distinct CDR3 sequences, 8% to 10% appearing once.

The sample in question was whole blood, obtained in connection with sensitization to the hapten diphenylcyclopropenone (DPC). This rearrangement joins TRBV11-2 to TRBJ1-2; D unresolved. This sequence originates from a man over 45 with alopecia areata. Some clones in this sample may be carry-over from other donors' samples. CDR3 nucleotide sequence: TGTGCCAGCAGCTACCGGAGTTATGGCTACACCTTC. Its translation is CASSYRSYGYTF. Full variable domain (rest looked up from reference TRBV11-2 and TRBJ1-2): EAGVAQSPRYKIIEKRQSVAFWCNPISGHATLYWYQQILGQGPKLLIQFQNNGVVDDSQLPKDRFSAERLKGVDSTLKIQPAKLEDSAVYLCASSYRSYGYTFGSGTRLTVV.